This T cell receptor beta chain was recorded in a study of monozygotic twins with cystic fibrosis. Study-wide results and limits: No link emerged between shared CDR3 counts and age, concordance or severity. Monozygotic CF twin pairs shared significantly more nucleotide-identical clonotypes than unrelated CF individuals did. Co-twins had the most similar V usage for 13 of 16 pairs, J for 8.

This table comes from immunoSEQ multiplex PCR, and its TCRdb copy is limited to in-frame clones, with some not included. The repertoire includes around 30,000 clones, around four fifths of them detected once, and approximately 0.93% sits in the top ten. A note on this clone: Antigen: not known.

The CDR3 is 15 amino acids. V lost 4 bases and J lost 4, with 15 bases in between. CDR1 is SEHNR, CDR2 FQNEAQ, per germline (reference sequence). This clonotype was sampled from a girl between 2 and 10 years old with cystic fibrosis. The sample comprised blood. The chain uses TRBV7-9 and TRBJ2-3; D is uncertain. The CDR3 reads CASSYASLDPDTQYF. The CDR3 nucleotides read TGTGCCAGCAGCTACGCGTCCCTCGACCCAGATACGCAGTATTTT.